This T cell receptor beta chain was identified in a study of cytomegalovirus exposure and HLA in healthy donors. This clone was observed a few times. 60 Vbeta and 13 Jbeta primers were used in PCR. The repertoire was sequenced with immunoSEQ multiplex PCR; TCRdb's copy has only in-frame clones and lacks some. The sample has about 140,000 clones; around four fifths are singletons. Germline loops: CDR1 SGHRS, CDR2 YFSETQ. V lost 4 bases, J lost 8 bases, and 12 bases lay in between. This CDR3 spans 12 amino acids. The V gene is TRBV5-1, the J gene TRBJ1-2, with D maybe TRBD1 (5 bases). Sequenced material: PBMCs. This TCR was recovered from a male donor in good health and CMV-seropositive. In DNA, the CDR3 is TGCGCCAGCAGCCGGGGGGACGGGGGCTACACCTTC. Amino acid sequence: CASSRGDGGYTF.